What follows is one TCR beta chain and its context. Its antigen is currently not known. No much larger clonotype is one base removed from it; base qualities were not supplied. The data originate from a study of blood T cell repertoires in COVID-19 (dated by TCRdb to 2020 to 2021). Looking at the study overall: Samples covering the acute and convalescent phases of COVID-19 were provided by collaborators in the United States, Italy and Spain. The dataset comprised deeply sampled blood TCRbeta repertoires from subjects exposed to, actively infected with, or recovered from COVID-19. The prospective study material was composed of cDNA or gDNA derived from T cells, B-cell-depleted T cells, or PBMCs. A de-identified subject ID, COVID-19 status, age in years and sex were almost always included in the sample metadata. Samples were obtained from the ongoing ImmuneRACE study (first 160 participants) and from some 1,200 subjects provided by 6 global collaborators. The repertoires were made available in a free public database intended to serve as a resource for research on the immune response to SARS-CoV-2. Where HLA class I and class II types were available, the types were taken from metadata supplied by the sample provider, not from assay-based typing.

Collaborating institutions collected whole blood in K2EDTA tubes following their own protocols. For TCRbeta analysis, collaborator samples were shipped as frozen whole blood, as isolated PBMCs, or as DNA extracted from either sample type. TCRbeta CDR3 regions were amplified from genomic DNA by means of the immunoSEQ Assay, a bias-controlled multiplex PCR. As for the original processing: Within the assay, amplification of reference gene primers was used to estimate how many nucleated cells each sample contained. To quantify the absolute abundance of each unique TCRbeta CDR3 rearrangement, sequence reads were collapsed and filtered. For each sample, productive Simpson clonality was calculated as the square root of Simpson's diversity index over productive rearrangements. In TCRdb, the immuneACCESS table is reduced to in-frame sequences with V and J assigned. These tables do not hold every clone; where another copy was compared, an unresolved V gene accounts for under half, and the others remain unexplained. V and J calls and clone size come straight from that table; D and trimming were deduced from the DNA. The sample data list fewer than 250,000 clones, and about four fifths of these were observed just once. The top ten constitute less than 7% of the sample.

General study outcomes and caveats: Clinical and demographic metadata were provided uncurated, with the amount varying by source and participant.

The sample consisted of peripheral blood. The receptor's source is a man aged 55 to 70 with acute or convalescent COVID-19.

DNA sequence: TGTGCCAGCAGTGAAAGGGACAGGGGGTATAGGGGCAAAAACATTCAGTACTTC. Its protein is CASSERDRGYRGKNIQYF. In this chain, TRBV6-1 is recombined with TRBJ2-4, with 11 bases aligning to TRBD1. Clipping removes 2 bases from V and 3 bases from J, with 9 as the unmatched junction base count. The germline V gene gives CDR1 as MNHNS and CDR2 as SASEGT. Including the terminal cysteine and phenylalanine, the CDR3 comprises 18 residues. Kept here is only the CDR3 DNA, which spans 54 bases and is read in frame from base 1.